The T cell receptor beta chain described here comes from a study of blood T cell repertoires in COVID-19. Background on the study: Whether acute or convalescent, the COVID-19 samples came from the United States, Italy and Spain. PBMCs, B-cell-depleted T cells, or T cells provided the cDNA or gDNA that made up the material.

This CDR3 contains 17 residues. CDR1 and CDR2 from the germline V gene are MDHEN and SYDVKM. V was cut by 5 bases and J by 0 bases, with 20 bases left in between. Authors' analysis steps: The assay estimated nucleated cells by amplifying reference gene primers. This table comes from immunoSEQ multiplex PCR, and its TCRdb copy is limited to in-frame clones, with some not included. That table furnishes V, J and clone size, whereas the DNA furnished D and trimming. The sample contains about 160,000 clones, just under 80% of which appear only once. The TCR comes from an elderly woman with acute or convalescent COVID-19. This chain joins TRBV28 and TRBJ2-7, with a possible D match to TRBD2 (6 bases). Input material: peripheral blood. CDR3 in DNA: TGTGCCAGCAGTGCCCCCCCGGGCGGGGATCCCTCCTACGAGCAGTACTTC. Encoded protein: CASSAPPGGDPSYEQYF.